This record covers a single T cell receptor (beta chain). Measured with immunoSEQ multiplex PCR; TCRdb has only the in-frame clones, and not every one. The sample contains 140,000 to 150,000 clones, approximately 90% of which appear only once. Between the trimmed V and J ends, which lost 6 bases and 5 bases, there was a span of 10 bases. The CDR3 consists of 13 residues. In germline, CDR1 is MNHEY, CDR2 SVGAGI. The data belong to a study of cytomegalovirus exposure and HLA in healthy donors. Sequencing was done on a sample of PBMCs. This TCR was sampled from a man aged 18 to 30 in good health and CMV-seronegative. J is TRBJ2-2 and V is TRBV6-5; tentatively, D is TRBD2 (5 bases). The CDR3 sequence is CASRQPGTGELFF. The CDR3 nucleotides read TGTGCCAGCAGGCAGCCGGGGACCGGGGAGCTGTTTTTT.